This is a list of T cell receptor beta chains from one sample in a study of neurological immune-mediated disorders. TCRdb recomputed calls from the 5' RACE reads with MiXCR, one row per CDR3 protein. The data contain 50,000 to 65,000 distinct CDR3 sequences, about 3.5% of them singletons. Sequenced sample: PBMCs. These receptor sequences come from a man aged 25-45 years with multiple sclerosis. Each CDR3 is given with its conserved first and last residue.

TRBJ2-7 | TRBV21-1 | CASPSRCTGFDEQYF
TRBJ2-6 | TRBV28 | CASSFRPGQELNVLTF
TRBJ2-7 | TRBV20-1 | CSARADAYEQYF
TRBJ1-1 | TRBV10-3 | CAIRDDRNTEAFF
TRBJ2-3 | TRBV5-1 | CASSPNPGWSTDTQYF
TRBJ2-5 | TRBV29-1 | CSVDKTAVQETQYF
TRBJ1-5 | TRBV20-1 | CSAREGTGTFWPQHF
TRBJ2-7 | TRBV12-5 | CASGEPGGINSYEQYF
TRBJ2-2 | TRBV20-1 | CSARARGDTGELFF
TRBJ2-7 | TRBV4-1 | CASSRETSSYEQYF